These 28 T cell receptor beta chains came from one sample sequenced in a study of blood T cell repertoires in COVID-19. Repertoires were generated with immunoSEQ multiplex PCR, while TCRdb's copy carries only in-frame clones and drops some. The sample includes roughly 300,000 clones, around 84% seen only once; the top ten take more than 9%. The specimen sequenced was PBMCs or T cells enriched from blood (not recorded which). These receptors were collected from a woman under 30 who had recovered from COVID-19.

The CDR3 loop is CASSLAVFETQYF. The CDR3 coding sequence is TGCGCCAGCAGCTTGGCAGTGTTCGAGACCCAGTACTTC. The chain is built from TRBV5-1 and TRBJ2-5; D unresolved. Germline V gene lookup returns CDR1 SGHRS and CDR2 YFSETQ. This CDR3 comprises 13 residues. Trimming pared 0 bases from V and 5 bases from J, leaving 8 bases between.

The chain couples TRBV4-1 to TRBJ2-7, with D perhaps matching TRBD1 (6 bases). The V gene lost 1 base and the J gene lost 0 bases, with 13 bases spanning the gap. Germline loops: CDR1 MGHRA, CDR2 YSYEKL. This CDR3 has 16 residues. The CDR3 DNA sequence: TGCGCCAGCAGCCAAGTGTGGCAGGGGAGCTCCTACGAGCAGTACTTC. This sequence encodes CASSQVWQGSSYEQYF.

V is TRBV7-8 and J is TRBJ2-7, with 7 bases lining up with TRBD1. The junction had 7 bases not matched to a gene; V was cut back by 5 bases and J by 3 bases. The germline V gene encodes CDR1 SGHVS and CDR2 FQNEAQ. The CDR3 sequence is 14 residues long. For the CDR3, the DNA is TGTGCCAGCAGCCCGACAGGGTCAGACTACGAGCAGTACTTC. This encodes CASSPTGSDYEQYF.

This rearrangement joins TRBV10-1 to TRBJ2-1; 7 bases match TRBD2. This CDR3 is built from 14 residues. J was trimmed by 9 bases and V by 3 bases; bases with no gene match: 8. Germline CDR1 and CDR2: WNHNN and SYGVQD (reference sequence). The CDR3 reads CASSDSVSSGEQFF. The CDR3 nucleotides read TGCGCCAGCAGTGATTCCGTTTCTAGCGGTGAGCAGTTCTTC.

This chain uses TRBV28 with TRBJ2-7; 9 nucleotides align to TRBD1. Trimming at V came to 6 bases and at J to 6 bases, leaving 9 bases not matched to a gene. Germline CDR1 MDHEN, CDR2 SYDVKM. The CDR3 is 14 residues long. CDR3 in amino acids: CASRLGQGTGEQYF. In DNA form, the CDR3 reads TGTGCCAGCAGGCTCGGACAGGGGACCGGCGAGCAGTACTTC.

About this clone itself: The sample contains more than one DNA sequence encoding this CDR3. The chain recombines TRBV9 with TRBJ1-4; unclear D gene. The germline V gene encodes CDR1 SGDLS and CDR2 YYNGEE. The CDR3 contains 15 residues. The V gene lost 0 bases and the J gene lost 5 bases, with 11 bases spanning the gap. CDR3 bases: TGTGCCAGCAGCGTAGGAGGAATTCTAAATGAAAAACTGTTTTTT. Encoded protein: CASSVGGILNEKLFF.

The rearrangement links TRBV11-3 to TRBJ2-1; 7 bases are shared with TRBD2. Germline loops: CDR1 SGHNT, CDR2 YENEEA. Trimming at V came to 1 base and at J to 8 bases, leaving 14 bases not matched to a gene. This CDR3 has 17 residues. The CDR3 protein is CASSLGGASGLRDEQFF. The CDR3 DNA is TGTGCCAGCAGCTTAGGAGGGGCTAGCGGCCTCCGGGATGAGCAGTTCTTC.

The chain employs TRBV19 and TRBJ1-2; no clear D. There are 14 residues in the CDR3. Trimming removed 1 base from V and 4 bases from J, with 10 bases in between. Germline V gene data show CDR1 as LNHDA and CDR2 as SQIVND (reference sequence). CDR3 in amino acids: CASSIAEGSYGYTF. The CDR3 DNA sequence: TGTGCCAGTAGTATAGCCGAAGGGAGCTATGGCTACACCTTC. Combining the CDR3 with reference TRBV19 and TRBJ1-2 gives the whole variable domain DGGITQSPKYLFRKEGQNVTLSCEQNLNHDAMYWYRQDPGQGLRLIYYSQIVNDFQKGDIAEGYSVSREKKESFPLTVTSAQKNPTAFYLCASSIAEGSYGYTFGSGTRLTVV.

The chain links TRBV14 to TRBJ2-3, with 8 positions matching TRBD1. Germline CDR1 is SGHDN and CDR2 is FVKESK. The CDR3 runs 16 residues. The V and J ends lost 4 bases and 2 bases, in that order; junction bases with no gene match: 8. The CDR3 is CASSRNRGIDTDTQYF. DNA for the CDR3: TGTGCCAGCAGCCGGAACAGGGGGATAGACACAGATACGCAGTATTTT.

The sample holds one count of this clone. This chain joins TRBV6-1 and TRBJ2-7, with D possibly being TRBD2 (6 bases). The germline V gene has CDR1 MNHNS and CDR2 SASEGT. There are 16 residues in the CDR3. V lost 1 base, J lost 1 base, and 14 bases lay in between. CDR3 protein: CASSEGNWGVSYEQYF. The CDR3 DNA is TGTGCCAGCAGTGAAGGTAACTGGGGGGTGTCCTACGAGCAGTACTTC.

With regard to this clone: Additional DNA sequences in this sample encode the identical CDR3. V is TRBV18 and J is TRBJ2-3; D gene uncertain. V was shortened by 6 bases and J by 1 base, with 8 bases between the two germline ends. Germline V gene sequence: CDR1 KGHSH, CDR2 LQKENI. CDR3 length: 13 amino acids. This chain's CDR3 is CASSPSGTDTQYF. In DNA, the CDR3 is TGTGCCAGCTCCCCCTCGGGCACAGATACGCAGTATTTT.

The chain uses TRBV10-3 and TRBJ1-2; TRBD1 is a possible D gene (5 bases). The V end was cut by 5 bases, the J end by 4 bases, with 14 bases between. The CDR3 spans 14 residues. Germline V gene lookup returns CDR1 ENHRY and CDR2 SYGVKD. The CDR3 here is CAISSTDNRYGYTF. The CDR3 region has the DNA TGTGCCATCAGTTCGACAGACAACCGCTATGGCTACACCTTC.

This rearrangement joins TRBV12-3 or TRBV12-4 to TRBJ1-2; possible D gene TRBD1, 5 bases. This CDR3 is 13 amino acids long. V shed 3 bases and J shed 3 bases, with 8 bases lying between them. The chain's CDR3 is CASSFQGYYGYTF. The CDR3 bases are TGTGCCAGCAGTTTCCAGGGATACTATGGCTACACCTTC.

The chain links TRBV5-8 to TRBJ1-6; 7 bases are a match to TRBD1. The CDR3 length is 14 residues. The junction had 3 bases not matched to a gene; V was cut back by 0 bases and J by 9 bases. CDR1 is SGHTS and CDR2 is YDEGEE in the germline V gene. The CDR3 DNA follows: TGTGCCAGCAGCTTGGTTCAGGGGGTTTCACCCCTCCACTTT. Protein: CASSLVQGVSPLHF.

The chain employs TRBV9 and TRBJ2-3; 12 positions agree with TRBD2. The CDR3 has 16 residues. Losses at the gene ends were 1 base for V and 2 bases for J; bases not matched to a gene: 2. CDR1 SGDLS and CDR2 YYNGEE come from the germline V gene. The CDR3 DNA sequence: TGTGCCAGCAGCGTACTAGCGGGGGGGATCACAGATACGCAGTATTTT. Encoded protein: CASSVLAGGITDTQYF.

The rearrangement links TRBV7-9 to TRBJ2-2; unclear D gene. V lost 0 bases to trimming and J lost 3 bases, with 5 bases between them. There are 14 residues in the CDR3. In germline, CDR1 is SEHNR, CDR2 FQNEAQ (reference sequence). In DNA, the CDR3 is TGTGCCAGCAGCTTAGCGCCGGACACCGGGGAGCTGTTTTTT. It translates to CASSLAPDTGELFF.

CDR3 DNA sequence: TGCGCCAGCAGCTGGGGACTAGCGGGGGCCTACAATGAGCAGTTCTTC. It is translated as CASSWGLAGAYNEQFF. This chain links TRBV5-1 with TRBJ2-1; 14 bases are shared with TRBD2. The CDR3 spans 16 residues. Per the germline V gene, CDR1 is SGHRS and CDR2 is YFSETQ. V was clipped by 3 bases and J by 2 bases; unmatched bases: 1.

The CDR3 sequence is CASITGTNYGYTF. DNA for the CDR3: TGTGCCAGCATTACGGGAACGAACTATGGCTACACCTTC. V is TRBV28 and J is TRBJ1-2; D not certain. The CDR3 covers 13 residues. Germline-derived CDR1 and CDR2 are MDHEN and SYDVKM. Trimming cost V 7 bases and J 2 bases, with 11 bases left between them.

The rearrangement joins TRBV5-1 to TRBJ1-2; D is unclear. V was cut by 4 bases and J by 10 bases, with 11 bases left in between. The CDR3 runs 11 residues. The germline V gene encodes CDR1 SGHRS and CDR2 YFSETQ. In DNA form, the CDR3 reads TGCGCCAGCAGCGTAGGAAGCGTCTACACCTTC. The encoded protein is CASSVGSVYTF.

The chain is built from TRBV10-1 and TRBJ2-7, with a weak D call TRBD2 (5 bases). Looked up from germline, CDR1 is WNHNN and CDR2 is SYGVQD (reference sequence). V lost 10 bases, J lost 6 bases, and 10 bases lay in between. The CDR3 is made up of 10 amino acids. The CDR3: CATARGEQYF. CDR3 coding DNA: TGCGCCACCGCCCGGGGCGAGCAGTACTTC.

This chain joins TRBV5-1 and TRBJ1-2; 8 nucleotides agree with TRBD1. The length of the CDR3 is 17 residues. Losses at the gene ends were 6 bases for V and 5 bases for J; bases not matched to a gene: 18. The germline gives CDR1 SGHRS, CDR2 YFSETQ. Here the CDR3 reads CASTSIDGQGEGYGYTF. DNA of the CDR3: TGCGCCAGCACCTCGATAGATGGACAGGGAGAAGGATATGGCTACACCTTC.

In its sample, this clone was seen a few times. The chain links TRBV2 to TRBJ2-3; D is perhaps TRBD2 (6 bases). V was shortened by 6 bases and J by 0 bases, with 13 bases between the two germline ends. The germline CDR1 and CDR2 sequences are SNHLY and FYNNEI. The CDR3 totals 15 residues. CDR3 in amino acids: CASSLGLASTDTQYF. The CDR3 DNA follows: TGTGCCAGCAGCCTGGGACTCGCTAGCACAGATACGCAGTATTTT.

This chain uses TRBV9 with TRBJ1-1; 9 nucleotides align to TRBD1. CDR3 length: 14 residues. The germline V gene has CDR1 SGDLS and CDR2 YYNGEE. V lost 2 bases to trimming and J lost 3 bases; unmatched junction nucleotides: 2. CDR3 sequence reads: CASSVGTGYTEAFF. CDR3 coding DNA: TGTGCCAGCAGCGTTGGGACAGGGTACACTGAAGCTTTCTTT.

The genes are TRBV2 and TRBJ1-3, with D unresolved. Germline V gene data show CDR1 as SNHLY and CDR2 as FYNNEI. Trimming took 3 bases from V and 0 from J, leaving 6 bases between them. The CDR3 length is 14 residues. The CDR3 sequence is CASSDGGSGNTIYF. CDR3 coding DNA: TGTGCCAGCAGTGATGGAGGCTCTGGAAACACCATATATTTT.

This clone was recorded a few times. The chain combines TRBV5-1 with TRBJ2-2, with 8 bases fitting TRBD1. In germline, CDR1 is SGHRS, CDR2 YFSETQ. J lost 5 bases, V lost 0 bases, and 6 bases had no gene match. CDR3 length: 16 amino acids. In nucleotides, the CDR3 is TGCGCCAGCAGCTTGGGGACAGGGCTGAGGACCGGGGAGCTGTTTTTT. As protein: CASSLGTGLRTGELFF.

The chain carries TRBV6-5 and TRBJ1-6, with 8 positions matching TRBD1. V lost 6 bases to trimming and J lost 6 bases; unmatched junction nucleotides: 4. This CDR3 spans 14 amino acids. Germline values: CDR1 MNHEY, CDR2 SVGAGI. The CDR3 nucleotides are TGTGCCAGCAGCCTAGACAGGGGTAATTCACCCCTCCACTTT. This codes for CASSLDRGNSPLHF.

This chain joins TRBV28 and TRBJ2-5, with D possibly being TRBD1 (6 bases). Looked up from germline, CDR1 is MDHEN and CDR2 is SYDVKM. This CDR3 region has 15 residues. With 3 bases removed from V and 8 bases from J, the gap between germline ends came to 19 bases. The CDR3 region has the DNA TGTGCCAGCAGTTTTGGCAGGGGCTACGACCAAACCCAGTACTTC. This gives the protein CASSFGRGYDQTQYF.

The rearrangement links TRBV4-1 to TRBJ2-1; 7 nucleotides match TRBD1. The CDR3 totals 17 residues. The germline V gene has CDR1 MGHRA and CDR2 YSYEKL. Trimming removed 4 bases from V and 4 bases from J; junction bases left unmatched: 13. DNA of the CDR3: TGCGCCAGCAGCCGAGGACTTATTAACAGGGGTTACAATGAGCAGTTCTTC. Its translation is CASSRGLINRGYNEQFF.